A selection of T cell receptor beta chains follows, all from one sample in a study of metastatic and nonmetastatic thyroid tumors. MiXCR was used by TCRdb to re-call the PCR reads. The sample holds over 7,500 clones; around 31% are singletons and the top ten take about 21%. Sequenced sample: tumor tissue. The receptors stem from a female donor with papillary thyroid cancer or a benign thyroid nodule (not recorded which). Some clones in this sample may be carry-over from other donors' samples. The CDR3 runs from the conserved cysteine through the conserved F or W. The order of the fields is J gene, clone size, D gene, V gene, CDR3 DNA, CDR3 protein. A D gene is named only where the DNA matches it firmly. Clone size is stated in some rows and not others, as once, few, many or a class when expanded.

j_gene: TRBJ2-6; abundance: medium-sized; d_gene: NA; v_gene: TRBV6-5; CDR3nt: TGTGCCAGCAGTTACAGGGGAGGGGGCAGTTCTGGGGCCAACGTCCTGACTTTC; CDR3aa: CASSYRGGGSSGANVLTF
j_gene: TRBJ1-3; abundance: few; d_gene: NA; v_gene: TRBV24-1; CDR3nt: TGTGCCACCAGTGCGATCGAGGGGAGGGGAAACACCATATATTTT; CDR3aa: CATSAIEGRGNTIYF
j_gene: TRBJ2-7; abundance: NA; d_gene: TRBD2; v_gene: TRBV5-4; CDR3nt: TGTGCCAGCAGCTTGGATAGCGGGATGTTTGGCTACGAGCAGTACTTC; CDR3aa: CASSLDSGMFGYEQYF
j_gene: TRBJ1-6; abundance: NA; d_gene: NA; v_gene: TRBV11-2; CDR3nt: TGTGCCAGCAGTTACCAGCCGGAGGTTTCACCCCTCCACTTT; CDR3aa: CASSYQPEVSPLHF
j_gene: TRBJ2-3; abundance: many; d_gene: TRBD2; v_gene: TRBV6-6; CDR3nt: TGTGCCAGCAGGCCCTCCCAGACTAGCGGGAGGGCTTGGGCGCAGTATTTT; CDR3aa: CASRPSQTSGRAWAQYF
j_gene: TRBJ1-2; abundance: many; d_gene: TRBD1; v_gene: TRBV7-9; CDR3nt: TGTGCCAGCAGCTTGGACAGGCCGAATGGCTACACCTTC; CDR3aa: CASSLDRPNGYTF
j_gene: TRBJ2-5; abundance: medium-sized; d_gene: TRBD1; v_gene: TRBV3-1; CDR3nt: TGTGCCAGCAGCCCGCGATCGGACAGGGACGAAGAGACCCAGTACTTC; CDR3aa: CASSPRSDRDEETQYF
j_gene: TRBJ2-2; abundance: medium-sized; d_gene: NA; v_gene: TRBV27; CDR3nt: TGTGCCAGCACGGGTCTGGGGCACCCCACCGGGGAGCTGTTTTTT; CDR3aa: CASTGLGHPTGELFF
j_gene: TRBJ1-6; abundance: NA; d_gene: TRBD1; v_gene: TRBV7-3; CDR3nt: TGTGCCAGCAGCTCGAGACAGGGGGCCCACTCACCCCTCCACTTT; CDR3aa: CASSSRQGAHSPLHF
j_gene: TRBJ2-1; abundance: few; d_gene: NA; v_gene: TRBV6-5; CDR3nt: TGTGCCAGCAGTTATTCCGCCAAGCGTGAGTGGAACAATGAGCAGTTCTTC; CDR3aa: CASSYSAKREWNNEQFF
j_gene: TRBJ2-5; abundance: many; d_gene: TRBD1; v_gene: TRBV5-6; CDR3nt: TGTGCCAGCAGCACAGGACAGGGACAAGAGACCCAGTACTTC; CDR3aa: CASSTGQGQETQYF
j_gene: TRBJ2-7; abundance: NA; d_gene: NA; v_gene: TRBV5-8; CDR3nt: TGTGCCAGCAGCTTAGGTAGGGTCGGGTCCTACGAGCAGTACTTC; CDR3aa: CASSLGRVGSYEQYF
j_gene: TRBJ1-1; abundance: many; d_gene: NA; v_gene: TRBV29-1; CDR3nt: TGCAGCGTTGGGGGGGTGGGTACTGAAGCTTTCTTT; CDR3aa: CSVGGVGTEAFF
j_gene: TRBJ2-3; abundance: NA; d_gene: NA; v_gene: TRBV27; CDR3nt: TGTGCCAGCAGTAAGAGGGATCGCACAGATACGCAGTATTTT; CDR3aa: CASSKRDRTDTQYF
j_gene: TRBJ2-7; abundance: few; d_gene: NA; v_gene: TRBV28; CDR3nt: TGTGCCAGCAGCCCGGTAGCGTTAGTGGGGTGCGAGCAGTACTTC; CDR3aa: CASSPVALVGCEQYF
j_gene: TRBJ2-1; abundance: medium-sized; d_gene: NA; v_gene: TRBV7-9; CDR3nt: TGTGCCAGCAGCCTTGGACACTACAATGAGCAGTTCTTC; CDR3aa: CASSLGHYNEQFF
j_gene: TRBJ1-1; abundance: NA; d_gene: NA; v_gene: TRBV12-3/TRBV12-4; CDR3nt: TGTGCCAGCAGTCCGGGCTTACTGAACACTGAAGCTTTCTTT; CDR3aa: CASSPGLLNTEAFF
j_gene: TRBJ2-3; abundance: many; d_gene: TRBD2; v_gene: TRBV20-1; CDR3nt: TGCAGTGCTACTAGCGGGAGTTATACGCAGTATTTT; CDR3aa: CSATSGSYTQYF
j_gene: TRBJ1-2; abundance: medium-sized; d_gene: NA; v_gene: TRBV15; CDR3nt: TGTGCCACCAGCAGAGGGAAGGTTGACTATGGCTACACCTTC; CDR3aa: CATSRGKVDYGYTF
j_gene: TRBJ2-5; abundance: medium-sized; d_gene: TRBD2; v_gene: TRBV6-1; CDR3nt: TGTGCCAGCAGTCGGGACTACGCTATAGAGACCCAGTACTTC; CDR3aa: CASSRDYAIETQYF
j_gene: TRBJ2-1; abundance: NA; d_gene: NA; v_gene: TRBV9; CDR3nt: TGTGCCAGCAGCGTAGCCCCGGCTAGCGCGAATGAGCAGTTCTTC; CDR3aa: CASSVAPASANEQFF
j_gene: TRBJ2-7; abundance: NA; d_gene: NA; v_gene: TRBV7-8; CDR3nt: TGTGCCAGCAGCTGGGGACAAGGCTACGAGCAGTACTTC; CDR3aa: CASSWGQGYEQYF
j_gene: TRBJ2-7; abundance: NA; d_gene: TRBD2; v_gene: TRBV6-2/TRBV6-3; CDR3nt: TGTGCCAGCAGTTCCGGGACTACCAACTACGAGCAGTACTTC; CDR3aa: CASSSGTTNYEQYF
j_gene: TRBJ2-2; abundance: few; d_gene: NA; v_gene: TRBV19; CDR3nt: TGTGCCAGTACCTTGACCTGGGGGGGGGAGCTGTTTTTT; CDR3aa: CASTLTWGGELFF
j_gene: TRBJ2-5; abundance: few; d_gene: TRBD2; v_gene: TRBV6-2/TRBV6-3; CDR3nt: TGTGCCAGCAGTCCGCCGGGACTAGCAGATAAGAGAACCCAGTACTTC; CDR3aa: CASSPPGLADKRTQYF
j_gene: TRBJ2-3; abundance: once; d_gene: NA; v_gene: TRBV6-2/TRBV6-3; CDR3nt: TGTGCCAGCAGCTTAACACCGGGATCGGGGCACACAGATACGCAGTATTTT; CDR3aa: CASSLTPGSGHTDTQYF
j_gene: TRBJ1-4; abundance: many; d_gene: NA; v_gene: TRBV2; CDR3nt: TGTGCCAGCAGGGCTCGGACTGGGCGAAGGGGCAAACTGTTTTTT; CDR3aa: CASRARTGRRGKLFF
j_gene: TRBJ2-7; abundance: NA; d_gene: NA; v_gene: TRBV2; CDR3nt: TGTGCCAGCAGTTATTCCAAGACAGTGAGCCCCTACGAGCAGTACTTC; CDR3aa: CASSYSKTVSPYEQYF
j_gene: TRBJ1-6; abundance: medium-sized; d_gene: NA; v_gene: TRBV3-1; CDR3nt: TGTGCCAGCAGCCGAGGACAGTCACCCCTCCACTTT; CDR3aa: CASSRGQSPLHF
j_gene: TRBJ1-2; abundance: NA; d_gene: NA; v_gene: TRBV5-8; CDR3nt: TGTGCCAGCACCCCACAGGAAGGCTATGGCTACACCTTC; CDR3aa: CASTPQEGYGYTF
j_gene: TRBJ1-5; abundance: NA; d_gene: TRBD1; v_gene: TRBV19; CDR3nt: TGTGCCAGTAGTATCCAGGGGGAGAGCCTATATAGCAATCAGCCCCAGCATTTT; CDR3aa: CASSIQGESLYSNQPQHF
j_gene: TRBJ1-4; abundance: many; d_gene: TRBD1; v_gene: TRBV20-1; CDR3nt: TGCAGTGCAAAGACAGGGGGCATTGAAAAACTGTTTTTT; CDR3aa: CSAKTGGIEKLFF
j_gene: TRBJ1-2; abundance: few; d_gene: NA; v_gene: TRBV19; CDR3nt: TGTGCCAGTAGTATCCTTGGCCGTGCTTATGGCTACACCTTC; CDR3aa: CASSILGRAYGYTF
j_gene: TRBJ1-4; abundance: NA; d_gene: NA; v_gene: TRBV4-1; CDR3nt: TGCGCCAGCAGCCATAAGGACGGCTCTAATGAAAAACTGTTTTTT; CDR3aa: CASSHKDGSNEKLFF
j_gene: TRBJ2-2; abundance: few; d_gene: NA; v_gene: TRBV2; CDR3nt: TGTGCCAGCAGTGAACAGGGGATAAGGTCCGGGGAGCTTTTTTTT; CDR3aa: CASSEQGIRSGELFF
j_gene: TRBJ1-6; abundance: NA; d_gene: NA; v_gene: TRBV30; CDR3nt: TGTGCCTGGAGTGTGCGAGCGGATTCACCCCTCCACTTT; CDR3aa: CAWSVRADSPLHF
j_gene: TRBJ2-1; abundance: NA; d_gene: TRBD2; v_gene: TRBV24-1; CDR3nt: TGTGCCACCAGTGATCCGACTAGCGGGCCATACAATGAGCAGTTCTTC; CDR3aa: CATSDPTSGPYNEQFF
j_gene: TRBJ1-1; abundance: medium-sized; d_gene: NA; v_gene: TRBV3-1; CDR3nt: TGTGCCAGCAGTTTCCGACAGAGCCCTGAAGCTTTCTTT; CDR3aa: CASSFRQSPEAFF
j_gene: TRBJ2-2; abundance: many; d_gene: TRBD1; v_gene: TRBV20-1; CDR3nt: TGCAGTGCTACCCCCGCCGGGACAGGGTTCACCGGGGAGCTGTTTTTT; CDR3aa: CSATPAGTGFTGELFF
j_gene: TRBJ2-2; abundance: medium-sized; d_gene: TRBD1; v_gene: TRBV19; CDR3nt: TGTGCCACGAACAGGGGGCGGGCCGGGGAGCTGTTTTTT; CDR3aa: CATNRGRAGELFF
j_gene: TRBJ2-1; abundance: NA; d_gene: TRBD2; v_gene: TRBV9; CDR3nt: TGTGCCAGCAGCGGGCTAGCGGGTGGGGGAGGCAATGAGCAGTTCTTC; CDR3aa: CASSGLAGGGGNEQFF
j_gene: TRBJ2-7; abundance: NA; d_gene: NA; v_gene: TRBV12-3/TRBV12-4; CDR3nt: TGTGCCAGCAGTTCCTCCACTGGGTACGAGCAGTACTTC; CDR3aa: CASSSSTGYEQYF
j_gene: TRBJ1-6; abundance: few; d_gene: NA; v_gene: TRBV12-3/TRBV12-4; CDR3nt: TGTGCCAGCAGTTTTTCCCCTACAGTGCCGGATTCACCCCCCCACTTT; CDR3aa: CASSFSPTVPDSPPHF
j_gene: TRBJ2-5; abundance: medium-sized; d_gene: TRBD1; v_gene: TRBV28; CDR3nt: TGTGCCAGCAGTCCCCGGGGACAGGGGGCTGAGACCCAGTACTTC; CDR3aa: CASSPRGQGAETQYF
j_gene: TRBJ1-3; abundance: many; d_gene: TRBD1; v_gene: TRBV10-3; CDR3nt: TGTGCCATCAGGCCTGACAGGGAGGGAAACACCATATATTTT; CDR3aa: CAIRPDREGNTIYF
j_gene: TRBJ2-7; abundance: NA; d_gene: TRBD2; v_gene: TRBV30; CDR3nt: TGTGCCTGGAGTAAGGCGCTAGCGGGATACGAGCAGTACTTC; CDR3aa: CAWSKALAGYEQYF
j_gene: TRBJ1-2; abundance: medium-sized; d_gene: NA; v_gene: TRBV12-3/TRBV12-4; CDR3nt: TGTGCCAGCAGTTTTCAGTATGGCTACACCTTC; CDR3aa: CASSFQYGYTF
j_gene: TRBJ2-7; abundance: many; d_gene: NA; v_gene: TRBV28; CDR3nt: TGTGCCACCAGCTTTAACTCCTACGAGCAGTACTTC; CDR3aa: CATSFNSYEQYF
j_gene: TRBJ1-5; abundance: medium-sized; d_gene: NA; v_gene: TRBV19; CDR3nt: TGTGCCAGTAGTATGCAGGGTGGGGACAATCAGCCCCAGCATTTT; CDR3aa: CASSMQGGDNQPQHF
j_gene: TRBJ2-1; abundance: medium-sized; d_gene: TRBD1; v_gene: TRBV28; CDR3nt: TGTGCCAGCAGTTTAAGGACAGGAGCCTACAATGAGCAGTTCTTC; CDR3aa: CASSLRTGAYNEQFF
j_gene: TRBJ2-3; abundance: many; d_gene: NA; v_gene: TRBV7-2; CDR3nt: TGTGCCAGCAGCTTACAGGTCACAGATACGCAGTATTTT; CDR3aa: CASSLQVTDTQYF
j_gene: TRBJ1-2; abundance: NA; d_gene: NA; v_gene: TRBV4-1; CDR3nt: TGCGCCAGCAGCCAAGGGAGGGGGAATAACTATGGCTACACCTTC; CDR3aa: CASSQGRGNNYGYTF
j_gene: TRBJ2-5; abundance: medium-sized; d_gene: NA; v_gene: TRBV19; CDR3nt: TGTGCCAGTAGTATAGGAGCGAAAGAGACCCAGTACTTC; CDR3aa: CASSIGAKETQYF
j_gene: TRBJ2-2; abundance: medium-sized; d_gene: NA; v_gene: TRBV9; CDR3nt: TGTGCCAGCAGCGTAGAAGCCGGGGAGCTGTTTTTT; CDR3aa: CASSVEAGELFF
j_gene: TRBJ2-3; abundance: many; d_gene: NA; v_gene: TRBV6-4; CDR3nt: TGTGCCAGCAGTGACGGGGGAGGCGCCACAGATACGCAGTATTTT; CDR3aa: CASSDGGGATDTQYF
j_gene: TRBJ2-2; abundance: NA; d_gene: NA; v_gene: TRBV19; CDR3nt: TGTGCCAGTAGTATAGCACGGAGGTTCGCCGGGGAGCTGTTTTTT; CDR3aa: CASSIARRFAGELFF
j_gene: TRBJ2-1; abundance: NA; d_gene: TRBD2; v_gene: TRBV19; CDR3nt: TGTGCCAGTAGTAGTGGACTAGCGGGGGGCCACCTGAGGGCCAATGAGCAGTTCTTC; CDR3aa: CASSSGLAGGHLRANEQFF
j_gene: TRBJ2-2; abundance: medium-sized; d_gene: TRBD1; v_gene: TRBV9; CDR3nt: TGTGCCAGCAGCGTACGGGACAGGGGGAGTGGGGAGCTGTTTTTT; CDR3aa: CASSVRDRGSGELFF
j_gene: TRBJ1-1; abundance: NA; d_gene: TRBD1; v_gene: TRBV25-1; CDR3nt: TGTGCCAGCAGTCGGGTCTGGGACAGCGAAGCTTTCTTT; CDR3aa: CASSRVWDSEAFF